This T cell receptor beta chain was recorded in a study of blood T cell repertoires in COVID-19. About the study: Sites across the United States, Italy and Spain contributed samples from acute and convalescent COVID-19.

The V gene's germline CDR1 is MNHNY and CDR2 SVGAGI (reference sequence). With 4 bases removed from V and 4 bases from J, the gap between germline ends came to 16 bases. The CDR3 is 15 amino acids. Produced via immunoSEQ multiplex PCR; TCRdb's table is partial and in-frame only. The sample consists of tens of thousands of clones, less than 85% of them appearing once. This clonotype originated in a man older than 75 with acute or convalescent COVID-19. The chain carries TRBV6-6 and TRBJ1-2, with a possible D match to TRBD1 (6 bases). Sequenced: peripheral blood. Here the CDR3 DNA reads TGTGCCAGCAGTTCCACCTCGGACAGCCTCTATGGCTACACCTTC. Translated: CASSSTSDSLYGYTF.